This TCR beta chain was obtained from a study of blood T cell repertoires in COVID-19. Study-wide context: COVID-19 samples collected from the United States, Italy and Spain covered acute and convalescent phases.

The table came from immunoSEQ multiplex PCR; TCRdb's copy has only in-frame clones and leaves some out. This table holds approximately 88,000 clones, roughly 75% found once. The CDR3 spans 14 residues. Per germline, CDR1 KGHSH and CDR2 LQKENI. The V and J ends lost 3 bases and 4 bases, in that order; junction bases with no gene match: 3. This chain joins TRBV18 and TRBJ1-1, with 9 bases identical to TRBD1. This clonotype was sampled from a man aged 50-60 years who had recovered from COVID-19. The sequencing sample was made of peripheral blood. The CDR3, as DNA: TGTGCCAGCTCACCGGGACAGGGAATCACTGAAGCTTTCTTT. Translation: CASSPGQGITEAFF.